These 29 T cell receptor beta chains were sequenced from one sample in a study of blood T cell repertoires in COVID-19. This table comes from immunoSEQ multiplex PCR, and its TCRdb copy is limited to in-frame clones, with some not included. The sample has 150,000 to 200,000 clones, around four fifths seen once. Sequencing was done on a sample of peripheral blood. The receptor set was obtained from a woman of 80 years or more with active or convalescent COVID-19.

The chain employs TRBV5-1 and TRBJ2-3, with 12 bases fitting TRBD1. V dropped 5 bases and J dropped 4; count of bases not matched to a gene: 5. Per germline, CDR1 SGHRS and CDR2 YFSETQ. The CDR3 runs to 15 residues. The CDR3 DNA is TGCGCCAGCAGAACCGGGACAGGGGGCGCAGATACGCAGTATTTT. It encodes CASRTGTGGADTQYF.

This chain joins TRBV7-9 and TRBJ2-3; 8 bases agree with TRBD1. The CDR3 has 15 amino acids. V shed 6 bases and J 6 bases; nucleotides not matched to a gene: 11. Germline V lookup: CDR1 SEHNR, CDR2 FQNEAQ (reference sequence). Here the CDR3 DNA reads TGTGCCAGCAGGCAAACGCAGGGGGCATCGGATACGCAGTATTTT. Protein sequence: CASRQTQGASDTQYF.

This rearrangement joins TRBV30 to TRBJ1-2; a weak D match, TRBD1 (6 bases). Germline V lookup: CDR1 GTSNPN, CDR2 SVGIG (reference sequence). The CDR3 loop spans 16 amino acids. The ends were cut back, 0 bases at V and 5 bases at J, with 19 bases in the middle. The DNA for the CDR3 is TGTGCCTGGAGTGTACAACAGGGTCCTTTTAGGTATGGCTACACCTTC. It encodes CAWSVQQGPFRYGYTF.

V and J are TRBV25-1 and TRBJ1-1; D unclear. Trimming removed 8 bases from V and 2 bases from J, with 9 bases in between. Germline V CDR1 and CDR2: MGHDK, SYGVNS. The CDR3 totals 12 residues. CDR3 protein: CASRSGNTEAFF. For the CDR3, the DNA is TGTGCCAGCCGATCGGGTAACACTGAAGCTTTCTTT.

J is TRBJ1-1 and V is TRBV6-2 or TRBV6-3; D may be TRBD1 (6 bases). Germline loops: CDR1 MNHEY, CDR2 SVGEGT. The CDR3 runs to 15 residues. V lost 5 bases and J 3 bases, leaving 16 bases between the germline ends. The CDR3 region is CASSKQGTPHTEAFF. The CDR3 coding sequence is TGTGCCAGCAGTAAACAGGGTACGCCGCACACTGAAGCTTTCTTT.

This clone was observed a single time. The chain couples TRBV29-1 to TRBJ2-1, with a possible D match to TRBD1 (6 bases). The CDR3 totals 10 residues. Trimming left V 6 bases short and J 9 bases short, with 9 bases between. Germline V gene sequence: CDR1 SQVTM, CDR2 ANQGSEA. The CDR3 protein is CSVATGEQFF. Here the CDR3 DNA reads TGCAGCGTCGCGACAGGTGAGCAGTTCTTC.

CDR3 nucleotides: TGTGCCAGCAGCCCCCCCGGACAGGGGAACACCGGGGAGCTGTTTTTT. Translated: CASSPPGQGNTGELFF. V is TRBV7-6 and J is TRBJ2-2, with 8 positions matching TRBD1. Germline V gives CDR1 SGHVS, CDR2 FNYEAQ. With 5 bases clipped from V and 1 base from J, the junction kept 6 bases outside the gene matches. CDR3 length: 16 residues.

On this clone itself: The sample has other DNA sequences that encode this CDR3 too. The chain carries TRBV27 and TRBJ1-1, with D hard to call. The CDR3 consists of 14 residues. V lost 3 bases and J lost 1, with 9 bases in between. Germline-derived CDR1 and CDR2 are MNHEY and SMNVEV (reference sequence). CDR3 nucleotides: TGTGCCAGCAGTTTTGGTACGGGGAACACTGAAGCTTTCTTT. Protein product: CASSFGTGNTEAFF.

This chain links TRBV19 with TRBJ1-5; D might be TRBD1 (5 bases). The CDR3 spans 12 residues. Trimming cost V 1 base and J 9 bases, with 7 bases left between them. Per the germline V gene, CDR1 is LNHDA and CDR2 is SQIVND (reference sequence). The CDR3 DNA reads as TGTGCCAGTAGTATAGCGGGGGGGCCCCAGCATTTT. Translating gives CASSIAGGPQHF.

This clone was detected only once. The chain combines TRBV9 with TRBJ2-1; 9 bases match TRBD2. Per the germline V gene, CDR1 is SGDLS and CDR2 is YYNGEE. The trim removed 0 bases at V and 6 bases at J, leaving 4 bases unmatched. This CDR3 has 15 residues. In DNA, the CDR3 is TGTGCCAGCAGCGTAGGCGGGGGGGCGGGCAATGAGCAGTTCTTC. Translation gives CASSVGGGAGNEQFF. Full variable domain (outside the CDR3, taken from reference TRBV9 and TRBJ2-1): DSGVTQTPKHLITATGQRVTLRCSPRSGDLSVYWYQQSLDQGLQFLIQYYNGEERAKGNILERFSAQQFPDLHSELNLSSLELGDSALYFCASSVGGGAGNEQFFGPGTRLTVL.

CDR3 amino acids: CATSDVFLAEQFF. The CDR3 DNA reads as TGTGCCACCAGTGATGTTTTTTTGGCAGAGCAGTTCTTC. The chain couples TRBV24-1 to TRBJ2-1; D uncertain. The ends were cut back, 3 bases at V and 10 bases at J, with 12 bases in the middle. Germline V lookup: CDR1 KGHDR, CDR2 SFDVKD. This CDR3 is 13 amino acids long.

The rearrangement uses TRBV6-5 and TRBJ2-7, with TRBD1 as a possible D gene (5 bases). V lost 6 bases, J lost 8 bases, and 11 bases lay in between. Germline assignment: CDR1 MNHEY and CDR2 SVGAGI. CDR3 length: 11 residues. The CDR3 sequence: CASSRQGKQYF. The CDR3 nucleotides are TGTGCCAGCAGCCGCCAGGGAAAGCAGTACTTC.

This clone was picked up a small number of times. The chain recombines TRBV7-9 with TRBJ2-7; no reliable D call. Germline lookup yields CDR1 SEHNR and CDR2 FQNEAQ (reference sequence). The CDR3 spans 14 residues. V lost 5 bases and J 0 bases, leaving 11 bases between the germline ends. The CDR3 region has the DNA TGTGCCAGCAGCACCAGTAGCCCCTCCTACGAGCAGTACTTC. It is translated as CASSTSSPSYEQYF.

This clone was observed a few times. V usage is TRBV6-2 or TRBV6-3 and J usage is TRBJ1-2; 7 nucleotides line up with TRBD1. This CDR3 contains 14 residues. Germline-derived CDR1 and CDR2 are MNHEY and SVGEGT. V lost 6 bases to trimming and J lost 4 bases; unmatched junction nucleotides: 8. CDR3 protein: CASSDRQGPYGYTF. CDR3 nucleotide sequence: TGTGCCAGCAGCGACCGACAGGGACCCTATGGCTACACCTTC.

The DNA of the CDR3 is TGTGCCAGCAGCGCCAGAGGGACTCCGAACACTGAAGCTTTCTTT. It is translated as CASSARGTPNTEAFF. This sequence joins TRBV5-4 and TRBJ1-1; TRBD1 might be the D (5 bases). This CDR3 contains 15 residues. The ends were cut back, 4 bases at V and 1 base at J, with 14 bases in the middle. Germline V CDR1 and CDR2: SGHNT, YYREEE (reference sequence). The whole variable domain, remainder taken from reference TRBV5-4 and TRBJ1-1, is ETGVTQSPTHLIKTRGQQVTLRCSSQSGHNTVSWYQQALGQGPQFIFQYYREEENGRGNFPPRFSGLQFPNYSSELNVNALELDDSALYLCASSARGTPNTEAFFGQGTRLTVV.

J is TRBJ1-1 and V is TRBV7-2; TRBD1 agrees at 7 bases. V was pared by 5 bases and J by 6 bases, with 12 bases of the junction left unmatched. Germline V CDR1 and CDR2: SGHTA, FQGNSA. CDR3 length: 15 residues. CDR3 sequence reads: CASSPRQGMGAEAFF. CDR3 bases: TGTGCCAGCAGCCCTAGACAGGGTATGGGCGCTGAAGCTTTCTTT. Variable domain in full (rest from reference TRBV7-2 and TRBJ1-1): GAGVSQSPSNKVTEKGKDVELRCDPISGHTALYWYRQSLGQGLEFLIYFQGNSAPDKSGLPSDRFSAERTGGSVSTLTIQRTQQEDSAVYLCASSPRQGMGAEAFFGQGTRLTVV.

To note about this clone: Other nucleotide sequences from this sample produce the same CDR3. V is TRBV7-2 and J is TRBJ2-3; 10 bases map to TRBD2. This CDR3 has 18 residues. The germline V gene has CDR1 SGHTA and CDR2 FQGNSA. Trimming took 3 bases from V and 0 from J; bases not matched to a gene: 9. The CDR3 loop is CASSLEASGGASTDTQYF. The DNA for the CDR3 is TGTGCCAGCAGCTTGGAGGCTAGCGGGGGCGCTAGCACAGATACGCAGTATTTT.

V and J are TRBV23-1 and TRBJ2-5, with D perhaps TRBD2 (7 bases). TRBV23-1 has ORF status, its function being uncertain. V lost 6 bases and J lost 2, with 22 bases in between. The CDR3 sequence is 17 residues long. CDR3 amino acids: CASRSRRGPPGQETQYF. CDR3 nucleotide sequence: TGCGCCAGCAGATCCCGGCGGGGGCCGCCGGGACAAGAGACCCAGTACTTC.

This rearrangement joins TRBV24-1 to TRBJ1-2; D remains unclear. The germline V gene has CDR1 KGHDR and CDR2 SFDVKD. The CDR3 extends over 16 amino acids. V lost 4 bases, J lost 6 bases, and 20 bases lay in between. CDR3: CATSDNPRRHADGYTF. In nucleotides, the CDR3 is TGTGCCACCAGTGACAACCCGCGGAGGCACGCTGATGGCTACACCTTC.

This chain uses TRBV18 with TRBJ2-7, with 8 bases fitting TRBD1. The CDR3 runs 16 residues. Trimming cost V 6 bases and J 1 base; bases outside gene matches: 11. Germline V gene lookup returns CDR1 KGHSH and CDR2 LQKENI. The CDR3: CASSIARTGFSYEQYF. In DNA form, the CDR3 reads TGTGCCAGCTCTATCGCCCGGACAGGGTTTTCCTACGAGCAGTACTTC.

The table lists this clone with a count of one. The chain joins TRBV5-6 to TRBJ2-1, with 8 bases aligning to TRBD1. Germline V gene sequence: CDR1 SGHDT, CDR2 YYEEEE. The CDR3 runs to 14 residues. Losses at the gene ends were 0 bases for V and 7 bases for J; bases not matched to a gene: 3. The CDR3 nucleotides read TGTGCCAGCAGCTTGGCAGGGGGCGGGAATGAGCAGTTCTTC. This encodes CASSLAGGGNEQFF.

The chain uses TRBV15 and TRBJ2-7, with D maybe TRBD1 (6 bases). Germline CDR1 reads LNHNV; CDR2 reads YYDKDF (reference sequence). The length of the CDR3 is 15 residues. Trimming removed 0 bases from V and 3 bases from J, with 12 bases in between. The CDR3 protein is CATSREGTTDYEQYF. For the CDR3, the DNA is TGTGCCACCAGCAGAGAAGGGACAACTGACTACGAGCAGTACTTC.

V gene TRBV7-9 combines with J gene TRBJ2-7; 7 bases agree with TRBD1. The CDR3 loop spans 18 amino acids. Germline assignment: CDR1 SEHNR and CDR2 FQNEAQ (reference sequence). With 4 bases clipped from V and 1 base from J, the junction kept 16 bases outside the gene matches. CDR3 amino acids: CASSSPEHRGPLSYEQYF. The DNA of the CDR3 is TGTGCCAGCAGCTCGCCGGAACACAGGGGACCGTTATCCTACGAGCAGTACTTC.

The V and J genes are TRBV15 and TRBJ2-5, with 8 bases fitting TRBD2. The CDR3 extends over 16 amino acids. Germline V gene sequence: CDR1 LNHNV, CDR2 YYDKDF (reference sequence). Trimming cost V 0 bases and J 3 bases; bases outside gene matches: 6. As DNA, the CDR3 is TGTGCCACCAGCAGAGATCGGGGGGGCATGAAAGAGACCCAGTACTTC. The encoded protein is CATSRDRGGMKETQYF.

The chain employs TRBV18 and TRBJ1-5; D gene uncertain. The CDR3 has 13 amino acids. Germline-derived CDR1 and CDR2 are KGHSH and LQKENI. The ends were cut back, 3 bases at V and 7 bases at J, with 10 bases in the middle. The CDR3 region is CASSPDFWQPQHF. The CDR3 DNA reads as TGTGCCAGCTCACCTGACTTCTGGCAGCCCCAGCATTTT. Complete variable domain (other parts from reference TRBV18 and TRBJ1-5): NAGVMQNPRHLVRRRGQEARLRCSPMKGHSHVYWYRQLPEEGLKFMVYLQKENIIDESGMPKERFSAEFPKEGPSILRIQQVVRGDSAAYFCASSPDFWQPQHFGDGTRLSIL.

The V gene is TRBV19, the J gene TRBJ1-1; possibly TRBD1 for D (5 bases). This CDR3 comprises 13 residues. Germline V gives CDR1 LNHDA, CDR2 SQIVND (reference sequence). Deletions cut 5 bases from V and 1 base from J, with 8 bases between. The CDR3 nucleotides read TGTGCCAGTAGTGTTACAGGGAACACTGAAGCTTTCTTT. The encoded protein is CASSVTGNTEAFF. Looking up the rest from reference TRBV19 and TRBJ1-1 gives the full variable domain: DGGITQSPKYLFRKEGQNVTLSCEQNLNHDAMYWYRQDPGQGLRLIYYSQIVNDFQKGDIAEGYSVSREKKESFPLTVTSAQKNPTAFYLCASSVTGNTEAFFGQGTRLTVV.

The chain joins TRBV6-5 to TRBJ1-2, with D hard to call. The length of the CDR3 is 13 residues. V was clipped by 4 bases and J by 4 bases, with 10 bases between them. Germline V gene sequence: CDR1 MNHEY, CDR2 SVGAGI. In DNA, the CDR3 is TGTGCCAGCAGTTCCGTATCGGGCTATGGCTACACCTTC. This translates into CASSSVSGYGYTF.

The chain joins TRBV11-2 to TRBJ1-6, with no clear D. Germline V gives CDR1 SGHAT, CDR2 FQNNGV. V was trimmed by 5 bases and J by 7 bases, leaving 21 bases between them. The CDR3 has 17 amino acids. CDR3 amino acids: CASSPVSGSFVNSPLHF. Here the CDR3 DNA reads TGTGCCAGCAGCCCAGTTTCCGGGAGTTTTGTGAATTCACCCCTCCACTTT.

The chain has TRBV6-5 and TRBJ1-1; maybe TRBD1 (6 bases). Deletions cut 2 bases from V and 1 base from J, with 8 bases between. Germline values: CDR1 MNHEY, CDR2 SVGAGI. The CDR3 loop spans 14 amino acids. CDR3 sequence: CASSYGGQNTEAFF. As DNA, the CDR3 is TGTGCCAGCAGTTACGGGGGCCAGAACACTGAAGCTTTCTTT.